This TCR beta chain was recorded in a study of T cells after posttransplantation cyclophosphamide. Overall study results and limits: TRB clonality was highly associated with recipient CMV seropositivity and reactivation.

Libraries were prepared by immunoSEQ multiplex PCR; TCRdb keeps only in-frame clonotypes and omits some of them. The profile shows about 20,000 clones, over 95% of them singletons. The germline CDR1 and CDR2 sequences are GTSNPN and SVGIG (reference sequence). The CDR3 runs to 19 residues. V shed 0 bases and J shed 0 bases, with 22 bases lying between them. Concerning this clone: What it binds is unknown.

The naive gate required viable CD3+CD4+ or CD3+CD8+ cells with CCR7+CD45RA+CD45RO-CD95-CD27+CD28+ phenotype. Peripheral blood was collected from the related graft donor on the marrow donation day. The receptor was isolated from a middle-aged man in good health, CMV-negative, and a related stem cell transplant donor. The chain recombines TRBV30 with TRBJ2-3; maybe TRBD2 (5 bases). The sequencing input was naive CD4+ T cells sorted from PBMCs. CDR3 bases: TGTGCCTGGAGTGTACCGCAGGCTTGGACTGCTTCTAGCACAGATACGCAGTATTTT. Translation: CAWSVPQAWTASSTDTQYF.